This T cell receptor (beta chain) was obtained from a study of T cells in Graves' hyperthyroidism and ophthalmopathy. Whole-study findings and limits: Most clonotypes that expanded in the thyroid above 0.001 also showed up in blood.

CDR3 length equals 11 residues. V gave up 7 bases and J gave up 4 bases, with 7 bases separating them. Per the germline V gene, CDR1 is SEHNR and CDR2 is FQNEAQ (reference sequence). TCR beta CDR3 regions were amplified from RNA. The primer set for the first-round RT-PCR of the TCR CDR3 was HTBI. TCRdb re-called the multiplex PCR reads with MiXCR, one entry per CDR3 protein. The sample contains about 200,000 distinct CDR3 sequences, approximately 16% of which appear only once. This clonotype was found many times. Its matching antigen is unknown. The receptor comes from a woman between 45 and 65 years old with Graves' hyperthyroidism. The chain links TRBV7-9 to TRBJ2-5; D gene ambiguous. Sequences were obtained from blood. Written as DNA, the CDR3 is TGTGCCAGCACCCAGGCAGAGACCCAGTACTTC. Protein product: CASTQAETQYF.